This T cell receptor (beta chain) was sequenced in a study of blood T cell repertoires in COVID-19. V lost 2 bases and J lost 7, with 21 bases in between. The CDR3 runs 17 residues. The germline CDR1 and CDR2 sequences are SGDLS and YYNGEE. The assay was immunoSEQ multiplex PCR, and TCRdb's table has in-frame clones only and misses some. The sample comprises over 130,000 clones, over 80% of which are singletons, and about 10% rests with the top ten. The sequence was collected from a man in his sixties with active or convalescent COVID-19. The sequenced sample was peripheral blood. The chain combines TRBV9 with TRBJ1-4; weak D call: TRBD1 (5 bases). CDR3 nucleotide sequence: TGTGCCAGCAGCGTGTACCCCCGCGGCAGGGTAAGTGAAAAACTGTTTTTT. Amino acids: CASSVYPRGRVSEKLFF.